This T cell receptor (beta chain) is from a study of T cells in Graves' hyperthyroidism and ophthalmopathy. This clonotype was recorded at least ten times. Germline V gives CDR1 DFQATT, CDR2 SNEGSKA (reference sequence). The CDR3 loop spans 15 amino acids. The V and J ends lost 2 bases and 2 bases, in that order; junction bases with no gene match: 5. Using RNA transcripts as the source, TCR beta CDR3 regions were amplified. The primer set for the first-round RT-PCR of the TCR CDR3 was HTBI. MiXCR was run by TCRdb on the multiplex PCR reads, yielding one entry per CDR3 protein. Of about 380,000 distinct CDR3 sequences listed, less than 20% were seen once; the top ten hold less than 45%. Ophthalmopathy in the patients scored at least 3 on Clinical Activity Score and at least 4 on NOSPECS grade, lasting under 3 months.

Sequencing input: blood. The chain couples TRBV20-1 to TRBJ2-3, with 9 bases matching TRBD2. The TCR was taken from a man aged 18 to 30 with Graves' ophthalmopathy. The CDR3: CSARLAGYPTDTQYF. The DNA for the CDR3 is TGCAGTGCTAGACTAGCGGGGTATCCCACAGATACGCAGTATTTT.